A single T cell receptor (beta chain) is shown here with its context. The entry originates in a study of blood T cell repertoires in COVID-19. Study summary: Acute-phase and convalescent COVID-19 samples originated in the United States, Italy and Spain. T cells, B-cell-depleted T cells, or PBMCs supplied cDNA or gDNA.

Original methodology: Reference gene primer amplification gave estimated nucleated cell counts. Method: immunoSEQ multiplex PCR; TCRdb's copy keeps in-frame clones and lacks some. V and J calls and clone size come straight from that table; D and trimming were deduced from the DNA. This sample has about 110,000 clones, with roughly two thirds found just once. Germline-derived CDR1 and CDR2 are MGHDK and SYGVNS. This CDR3 spans 15 amino acids. V was trimmed by 8 bases and J by 0 bases, leaving 16 bases between them. This sequence originates from a man at least 80 years old with acute or convalescent COVID-19. This chain links TRBV25-1 with TRBJ2-5; TRBD1 might be the D (6 bases). The specimen was peripheral blood. This CDR3 reads CASQPGTFYQETQYF. The CDR3, as DNA: TGTGCCAGCCAACCAGGGACATTTTACCAAGAGACCCAGTACTTC.